The entry below gives a single TCR beta chain sequence along with its context. The data were obtained in a study of blood T cell repertoires in COVID-19. Between the trimmed V and J ends, which lost 7 bases and 4 bases, there was a span of 19 bases. This CDR3 has 15 amino acids. Per the germline V gene, CDR1 is SNHLY and CDR2 is FYNNEI. Method: immunoSEQ multiplex PCR; TCRdb's copy keeps in-frame clones and lacks some. The data hold about 390,000 clones, with 87% observed a single time. This sequence joins TRBV2 and TRBJ1-2; D gene unclear. This receptor was identified in a woman between 45 and 60 years old who had recovered from COVID-19. Sequenced material: PBMCs or T cells enriched from blood (not recorded which). The CDR3 DNA reads as TGTGCCAGCACCACCTTACTCCGGGAGGCCTATGGCTACACCTTC. This translates into CASTTLLREAYGYTF.